Only a few counts were recorded for the clone carrying this TCR beta chain. Its antigen remains unidentified. The sample is drawn from a study of CD8 T cells in ankylosing spondylitis. TCRdb passed the 5' RACE reads through MiXCR, listing each CDR3 protein once. Of hundreds of thousands of distinct CDR3 sequences in the sample, under 20% were seen once. The trim removed 0 bases at V and 6 bases at J, leaving 8 bases unmatched. The CDR3 loop spans 16 amino acids. Germline V gives CDR1 SGHDT, CDR2 YYEEEE. Study findings and constraints: The study identified a TCR beta motif of roughly eight highly homologous variants that appeared characteristic of ankylosing spondylitis blood. Disease-associated clones were reportedly significantly overrepresented in matched ankylosing spondylitis synovial fluid.

Sequenced material: blood, either unsorted or a sorted T cell fraction (not recorded which). The chain carries TRBV5-6 and TRBJ2-1; 8 bases match TRBD2. This TCR came from a male donor with ankylosing spondylitis. The CDR3 reads CASSLEGREAFNEQFF. CDR3 nucleotide sequence: TGTGCCAGCAGCTTGGAGGGGCGGGAGGCGTTCAATGAGCAGTTCTTC.